This T cell receptor beta chain was identified during a study of vaccination and CD4 T cells after COVID-19 (dated by TCRdb to the early 2020s). Turning to the overall study: Six males and four females were included in the convalescent cohort, with two Hispanic individuals, seven Caucasians, two Asians and one multiracial person represented. Participants received two doses of either the Pfizer-BioNTech BNT162b2 vaccine (n=8) or the Moderna mRNA-1273 vaccine (n=2). Post-COVID blood samples were collected from convalescent patients a median of approximately 100 days after diagnosis, with a range of roughly 35 to 161 days. Post-vaccine blood samples were taken a median of approximately 76 days after the second vaccine dose, with a range of about 14 to 241 days. The cultures were stimulated with overlapping spike peptide pools from SARS-CoV-2 and from the common cold coronaviruses HCoV-NL63, HCoV-OC43 and HCoV-229E. In control cultures, a CEFX viral epitope pool was used as positive control, an HIV-1 Nef peptide pool was used as negative control, or no peptide was added. The spike-specific CD4+ TCR repertoire was compared before and after mRNA vaccination in under 11 COVID-19 convalescent patients and a handful of infection-naive healthy vaccine recipients. Memory CD4+ T cell crossreactivity between SARS-CoV-2 and common cold coronavirus spike proteins was assessed at the TCR clonotype level in an earlier paper using these donors.

Libraries were constructed by PCR. TCR sequencing of DNA from cultured CD4+ T cells used the Oncomine TCR Beta short-read assay at the Johns Hopkins FTIC core. The QIAamp micro DNA kit was used to extract genomic DNA from the cultured CD4+ T cells. Oncomine TCR Beta libraries from cultured CD4+ T cells were pooled using unique dual indexes and sequenced on an Illumina iSeq 100. Regarding the original processing steps: Non-productive sequences were removed, and CDR3s that did not start with C, did not end with F or W, or were shorter than 7 amino acids were discarded. The MANAFEST web application was used to identify antigen-specific clonotypes by comparing peptide-stimulated wells against reference wells and other culture wells. For a clone to be called positive, the clone needed an FDR below 0.05, an odds ratio above 5, and a productive frequency above 0.1% in at least two of three replicate wells. A clonotype counted as cross-reactive if it showed significant expansion both in the SARS-CoV-2 spike wells and in at least one common cold coronavirus spike condition. Using R version 3.6.1, CDR3 homology was evaluated through Levenshtein distances (stringdist) along with unrooted phylogenetic trees (ape). The public reads were reanalyzed by TCRdb: fastp trimming at Q25, MiXCR alignment, in-frame beta chains only. One record per CDR3 amino acid sequence lists the most common genes and DNA. The V and J calls here are based on TCRdb, not the publication. The sample table lists 7,000 to 9,500 distinct CDR3 sequences, 30% to 40% of them with a count of one. Of the sample, roughly an eighth falls within the top ten clones.

To note about this clonotype: It has no known antigen specificity. It has no much larger one-base neighbor in the sample; base qualities were not kept.

What the work shows at the level of the full study, not this receptor alone: The study included relatively few convalescent patients and did not analyze early timepoints after natural infection. The median number of SARS-CoV-2-reactive clonotypes rose from about 19 after infection to 30 to 45 after vaccination, but the change was not significant. In convalescent patients, a median roughly 87% of post-vaccine SARS-CoV-2-reactive clones were detected only after vaccination, and vaccine-specific priming was suggested by this finding. Of the vaccine-specific clones found in convalescent patients, nearly all (304 of 307) were mono-reactive for SARS-CoV-2 spike instead of being cross-reactive with common cold coronaviruses.

CDR1 is given as SNHLY and CDR2 as FYNNEI, both from the germline V gene. Trimming removed 6 bases from V and 7 bases from J, leaving 16 bases between the germline ends. From the cysteine up to the phenylalanine, the CDR3 has a length of 13 residues. The CDR3 DNA has 39 bases and is translated from base 1. What this sample's treatment or condition label stands for: approximately 9-day PBMC culture with coronavirus spike peptide pools or control peptides (ViraFEST assay). CD4+ T cells from unexposed donors were collected before the COVID-19 pandemic (2011-2018). The ViraFEST assay was used in the study, in which antigen-specific T cells were expanded with peptide pools and expanded clonotypes were subsequently identified by TCR sequencing. Each well held about 2 million PBMCs cultured in IMDM containing roughly 5.5% human AB serum and approximately 9.8 IU/ml IL-2, with approximately 9.2 ug/ml peptide pools added. On days 3 and 7, half of the culture medium was replaced with fresh IL-2-containing medium. CD4+ T cells were isolated after about nine days of culture through negative selection using the EasySep CD4+ T cell isolation kit. As cell numbers permitted, CD4+ T cells from unexposed donors were tested for reactivity to SARS-CoV-2 S and N and to four common cold coronavirus spike pools. Ficoll-Paque Plus gradient centrifugation was used to isolate PBMCs from whole blood, and the isolated PBMCs were then either used fresh or cryopreserved at -140C. Each culture condition was generally run in triplicate wells. The leukapheresis product for the unexposed donors was obtained through commercial purchase.

The chain is assembled from TRBV2 and TRBJ2-7; the D gene cannot be named for sure. Input material: CD4+ T cells from blood, cultured in vitro. The TCR originated in a human donor in good health. The DNA sequence follows: TGTGCCAGCAGCCGAGAGATTGTCGGGGAGCAGTACTTC. Translated, this gives CASSREIVGEQYF.